This passage covers 20 T cell receptor beta chains from one sample sequenced in a study of blood T cell repertoires in COVID-19. Measured with immunoSEQ multiplex PCR; TCRdb has only the in-frame clones, and not every one. The sample carries more than 150,000 clones, around 80% recorded once. The sample consisted of peripheral blood. The source of these receptors is a woman older than 75 with active or convalescent COVID-19.

The chain has TRBV12-3 or TRBV12-4 and TRBJ1-5; D remains ambiguous. The CDR3 consists of 13 residues. V lost 2 bases to trimming and J lost 9 bases, with 11 bases between them. CDR3 loop: CASSLTGSSPQHF. DNA for the CDR3: TGTGCCAGCAGTTTAACCGGGAGCTCGCCCCAGCATTTT.

Of note for this clone: Other nucleotide sequences in the sample specify the same CDR3. The chain links TRBV9 to TRBJ1-2; D is ambiguous. Germline CDR1 and CDR2: SGDLS and YYNGEE. There are 14 residues in the CDR3. Trimming stripped 0 bases from V and 1 base from J, with 7 bases between. This chain's CDR3 is CASSVDPGNYGYTF. The DNA of the CDR3 is TGTGCCAGCAGCGTAGACCCGGGTAACTATGGCTACACCTTC.

CDR3 sequence: CASSPGAGDNEQFF. CDR3 nucleotide sequence: TGCGCCAGCAGCCCGGGGGCGGGGGACAATGAGCAGTTCTTC. The chain has TRBV5-1 and TRBJ2-1; perhaps TRBD2 as D (7 bases). V gave up 4 bases and J gave up 5 bases, with 13 bases separating them. The CDR3 spans 14 residues. Germline CDR1 is SGHRS and CDR2 is YFSETQ. Full variable domain (missing parts from reference TRBV5-1 and TRBJ2-1): KAGVTQTPRYLIKTRGQQVTLSCSPISGHRSVSWYQQTPGQGLQFLFEYFSETQRNKGNFPGRFSGRQFSNSRSEMNVSTLELGDSALYLCASSPGAGDNEQFFGPGTRLTVL.

This rearrangement joins TRBV7-2 to TRBJ1-5; 7 nucleotides agree with TRBD1. J lost 3 bases, V lost 4 bases, and 3 bases had no gene match. The CDR3 has 14 residues. Germline lookup yields CDR1 SGHTA and CDR2 FQGNSA. CDR3: CASSSTGYNQPQHF. CDR3 in DNA: TGTGCCAGCAGCTCGACAGGGTACAATCAGCCCCAGCATTTT.

V gene TRBV9 combines with J gene TRBJ2-7, with D perhaps matching TRBD1 (5 bases). The CDR3 sequence is 14 residues long. The germline V gene has CDR1 SGDLS and CDR2 YYNGEE. The ends were cut back, 0 bases at V and 6 bases at J, with 13 bases in the middle. The CDR3 coding sequence is TGTGCCAGCAGCGTAGGAGGTTGGGGCGCCGAGCAGTACTTC. Its protein product is CASSVGGWGAEQYF.

The chain recombines TRBV28 with TRBJ2-5, with D unclear. The V gene's germline CDR1 is MDHEN and CDR2 SYDVKM. V gave up 3 bases and J gave up 1 base, with 15 bases separating them. This CDR3 has 16 residues. CDR3 nucleotide sequence: TGTGCCAGCAGTTTTTCGGGTTCGGCGGTCCAAGAGACCCAGTACTTC. The encoded protein is CASSFSGSAVQETQYF.

This clone is a singleton in its sample. The CDR3 DNA reads as TGTGCCACCAGTGATCGAAGACAGGGGTCCCTCTTTGAGCAGTTCTTC. It encodes CATSDRRQGSLFEQFF. J is TRBJ2-1 and V is TRBV24-1; 8 nucleotides line up with TRBD1. The J segment lost 9 bases and the V segment lost 3 bases, leaving 12 bases of the junction unmatched. Germline CDR1 and CDR2: KGHDR and SFDVKD. CDR3 length: 16 residues.

Here the CDR3 DNA reads TGTGCCAGCAGCGCACGACAGGTTCTGAACACTGAAGCTTTCTTT. This gives the protein CASSARQVLNTEAFF. The chain carries TRBV7-2 and TRBJ1-1, with D perhaps matching TRBD1 (6 bases). Germline CDR1 and CDR2: SGHTA and FQGNSA. Trimming removed 5 bases from V and 0 bases from J, with 13 bases in between. The CDR3 is 15 residues long.

J is TRBJ1-5 and V is TRBV5-1; 11 positions agree with TRBD1. The V and J ends lost 5 bases and 4 bases, in that order; junction bases with no gene match: 5. Germline-derived CDR1 and CDR2 are SGHRS and YFSETQ. The CDR3 covers 15 residues. As DNA, the CDR3 is TGCGCCAGCAGGCCCGGGACAGGGGGAAATCAGCCCCAGCATTTT. Translation gives CASRPGTGGNQPQHF.

This chain joins TRBV12-3 or TRBV12-4 and TRBJ1-2, with 7 bases identical to TRBD1. V shed 4 bases, J shed 4 bases, and the junction held 0 bases outside the gene matches. The CDR3 spans 12 residues. The CDR3 DNA reads as TGTGCCAGCAGTTACAGGGGCTATGGCTACACCTTC. Its translation: CASSYRGYGYTF.

The chain has TRBV18 and TRBJ2-7, with D possibly matching TRBD1 (6 bases). The CDR3 has 21 residues. Germline V gives CDR1 KGHSH, CDR2 LQKENI. Trimming cost V 2 bases and J 3 bases, with 32 bases left between them. The DNA of the CDR3 is TGTGCCAGCTCACCATCATACGCCCAAAAAAAGAACAGGGTTTGGAACTACGAGCAGTACTTC. The encoded protein is CASSPSYAQKKNRVWNYEQYF.

The rearrangement uses TRBV5-1 and TRBJ1-2; possible D gene TRBD1, 6 bases. The CDR3 is 14 amino acids. V lost 4 bases to trimming and J lost 4 bases, with 14 bases between them. CDR1 and CDR2 from the germline V gene are SGHRS and YFSETQ. DNA of the CDR3: TGCGCCAGCAGCGCTGCACAGGGACCCTATGGCTACACCTTC. It is translated as CASSAAQGPYGYTF. The full variable domain, completed using reference TRBV5-1 and TRBJ1-2, is KAGVTQTPRYLIKTRGQQVTLSCSPISGHRSVSWYQQTPGQGLQFLFEYFSETQRNKGNFPGRFSGRQFSNSRSEMNVSTLELGDSALYLCASSAAQGPYGYTFGSGTRLTVV.

The chain uses TRBV10-3 and TRBJ1-2, with D uncertain. V dropped 10 bases and J dropped 2 bases, with 29 bases sitting between them. The CDR3 is 18 amino acids. The germline V gene has CDR1 ENHRY and CDR2 SYGVKD. The CDR3 sequence: CATQATRQEARENYGYTF. CDR3 DNA sequence: TGTGCCACTCAGGCGACCAGGCAGGAGGCCCGGGAAAACTATGGCTACACCTTC.

The chain uses TRBV30 and TRBJ1-2; 8 bases are shared with TRBD1. CDR1 is GTSNPN, CDR2 SVGIG, per germline (reference sequence). V lost 1 base and J lost 6; bases outside the gene matches: 16. The CDR3 is made up of 17 amino acids. As DNA, the CDR3 is TGTGCCTGGAGTGCCTTGATGTCCGGGACAGGAGGGAATGGCTACACCTTC. Its translation: CAWSALMSGTGGNGYTF.

The CDR3 DNA is TGTGCCAGCGGTGACAGGGTTGGCTACACCTTC. This sequence encodes CASGDRVGYTF. The genes are TRBV12-3 or TRBV12-4 and TRBJ1-2; 7 positions agree with TRBD1. The CDR3 consists of 11 residues. V gave up 8 bases and J gave up 7 bases; unmatched junction bases: 4.

This clone was counted between two and nine times. The rearrangement links TRBV7-2 to TRBJ2-1; a weak D match, TRBD1 (5 bases). CDR1 is SGHTA and CDR2 is FQGNSA in the germline V gene. Trimming removed 5 bases at V and 3 bases at J, with 20 bases between. This CDR3 contains 17 residues. For the CDR3, the DNA is TGTGCCAGCAGCCTCACTCAGGGTAATTTGGGCTACAATGAGCAGTTCTTC. Amino acids: CASSLTQGNLGYNEQFF.

J is TRBJ2-5 and V is TRBV4-1; 7 nucleotides align to TRBD2. The CDR3 is 14 residues long. J lost 3 bases, V lost 3 bases, and 4 bases had no gene match. The germline gives CDR1 MGHRA, CDR2 YSYEKL. CDR3 residues: CASSHGAGEETQYF. The CDR3 region has the DNA TGCGCCAGCAGCCACGGGGCGGGGGAAGAGACCCAGTACTTC.

The sample holds a few counts of this clone. V and J are TRBV7-3 and TRBJ2-1, with a tentative D call TRBD2 (5 bases). The V and J ends lost 5 bases and 15 bases respectively, with 17 bases between them. Germline V gene lookup returns CDR1 SGHTA and CDR2 FQGTGA. The CDR3 extends over 12 amino acids. CDR3 sequence reads: CASSPVLASMFF. The CDR3 DNA is TGTGCCAGCAGCCCTGTACTGGCTAGCATGTTCTTC.

The genes are TRBV6-5 and TRBJ2-7, with 7 bases identical to TRBD2. The CDR3 sequence is 15 residues long. With 6 bases clipped from V and 1 base from J, the junction kept 9 bases outside the gene matches. Germline V gene lookup returns CDR1 MNHEY and CDR2 SVGAGI. CDR3 region: CASRDRWEGSYEQYF. CDR3 nucleotide sequence: TGTGCCAGCAGGGATCGGTGGGAGGGTTCCTACGAGCAGTACTTC.

In this sample, this clone turned up many times. The chain carries TRBV5-4 and TRBJ1-6; TRBD1 aligns across 7 bases. The CDR3 contains 14 residues. CDR1 is SGHNT and CDR2 is YYREEE in the germline V gene (reference sequence). V dropped 5 bases and J dropped 6; count of bases not matched to a gene: 5. CDR3 in DNA: TGTGCCAGCAGTCGGGACAGCGGTAATTCACCCCTCCACTTT. It specifies CASSRDSGNSPLHF.